This TCR beta chain was identified during a study of beta chain features in type 1 diabetes. The authors reverse transcribed all of the isolated RNA, so sequencing captured expressed TCRB transcripts. The repertoire was sequenced with immunoSEQ multiplex PCR; TCRdb's copy has only in-frame clones and lacks some. The profile covers 100,000 to 150,000 clones, with around 10% appearing a single time and 0.7% to 0.85% taken by the ten largest. This CDR3 comprises 14 residues. General observations from the study: There was a moderate but significant shortening of TCRB CDR3s in all four CD4+ subsets of Type 1 diabetes patients.

This clone was detected ten times or more. The antigen remains undetermined. The chain combines TRBV21-1 with TRBJ2-5; the table's TRBD2 call for D was not verified on the DNA. TRBV21-1 constitutes a pseudogene. The receptor comes from a man aged 30-40 years with type 1 diabetes. Material: central memory CD4+ T cells from blood. The CDR3 coding sequence is TGTGCCAGCAGCAAAGCTAGCGGGGAAGTGACCCAGTACTTC. It codes for CASSKASGEVTQYF.